This T cell receptor beta chain emerged from a study of CD8+CD57+ T cells in acquired aplastic anemia. Selection for sequencing was limited to patients who had shown CD8+CD57+ cell expansion by flow cytometry. Genomic DNA provided the template from which TCR beta VDJ and CDR3 profiles were obtained. TCRdb processed the reads anew with MiXCR; each CDR3 protein has one entry. The sample has about 20,000 distinct CDR3 sequences, 40% seen once. Findings of the study overall: The CD8+CD57+ cells of patients were less diverse than their total CD4+ and CD8+ pools. Controls and patients did not differ significantly in CD8+ Simpson's diversity. Both patients and controls carried the same twenty-nine CD8+ CDR3 sequences.

This clonotype was seen only a few times. As yet, its antigen is unknown. The receptor was isolated from a human donor with aplastic anemia. Sequencing input: CD8+CD57+ T cells sorted from PBMCs. Subset described: bead-enriched CD8+CD57+ effector memory T cells from SAA patients.

As DNA, the CDR3 is TGTGCCAGCAGCTTAGGACGGACAGGGGATGTCTACGAGCAGTACTTC. Its translation is CASSLGRTGDVYEQYF. This chain links TRBV11-2 with TRBJ2-7; 9 nucleotides agree with TRBD1. Germline assignment: CDR1 SGHAT and CDR2 FQNNGV. V lost 1 base to trimming and J lost 3 bases; unmatched junction nucleotides: 7. This CDR3 region has 16 residues.